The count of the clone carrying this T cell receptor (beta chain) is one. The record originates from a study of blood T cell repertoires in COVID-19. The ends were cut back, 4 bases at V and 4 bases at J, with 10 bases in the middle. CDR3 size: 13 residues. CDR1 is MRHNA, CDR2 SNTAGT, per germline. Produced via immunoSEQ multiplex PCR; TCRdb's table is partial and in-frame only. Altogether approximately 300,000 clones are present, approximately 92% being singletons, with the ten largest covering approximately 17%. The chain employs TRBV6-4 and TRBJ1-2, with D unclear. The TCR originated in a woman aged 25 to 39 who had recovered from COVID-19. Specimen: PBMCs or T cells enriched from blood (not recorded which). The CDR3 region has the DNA TGTGCCAGCAGTGGGGCCGCGGGCTATGGCTACACCTTC. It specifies CASSGAAGYGYTF.